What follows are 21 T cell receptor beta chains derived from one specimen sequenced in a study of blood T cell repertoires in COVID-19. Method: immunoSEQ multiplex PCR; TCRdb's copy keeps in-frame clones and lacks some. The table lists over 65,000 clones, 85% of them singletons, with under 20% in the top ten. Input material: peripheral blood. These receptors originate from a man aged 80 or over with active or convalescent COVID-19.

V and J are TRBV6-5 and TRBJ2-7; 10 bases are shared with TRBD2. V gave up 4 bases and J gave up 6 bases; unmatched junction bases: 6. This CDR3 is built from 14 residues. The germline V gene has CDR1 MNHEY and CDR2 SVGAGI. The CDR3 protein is CASSLELAGVEQYV. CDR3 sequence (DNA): TGTGCCAGCAGTTTGGAGCTAGCGGGAGTCGAGCAGTACGTC.

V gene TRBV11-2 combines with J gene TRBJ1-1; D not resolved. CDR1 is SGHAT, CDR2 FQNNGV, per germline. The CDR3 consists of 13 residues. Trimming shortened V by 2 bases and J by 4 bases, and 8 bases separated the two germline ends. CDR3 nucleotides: TGTGCCAGCAGCTTACTCCAGGCCACTGAAGCTTTCTTT. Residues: CASSLLQATEAFF. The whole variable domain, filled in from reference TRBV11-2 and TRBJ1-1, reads EAGVAQSPRYKIIEKRQSVAFWCNPISGHATLYWYQQILGQGPKLLIQFQNNGVVDDSQLPKDRFSAERLKGVDSTLKIQPAKLEDSAVYLCASSLLQATEAFFGQGTRLTVV.

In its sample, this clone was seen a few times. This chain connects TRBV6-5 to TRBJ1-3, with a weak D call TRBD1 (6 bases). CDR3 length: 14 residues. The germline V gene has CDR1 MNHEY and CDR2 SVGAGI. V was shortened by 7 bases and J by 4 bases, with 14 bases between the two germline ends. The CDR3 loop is CASKITGYGNTIYF. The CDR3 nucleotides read TGTGCCAGCAAAATAACAGGGTACGGAAACACCATATATTTT.

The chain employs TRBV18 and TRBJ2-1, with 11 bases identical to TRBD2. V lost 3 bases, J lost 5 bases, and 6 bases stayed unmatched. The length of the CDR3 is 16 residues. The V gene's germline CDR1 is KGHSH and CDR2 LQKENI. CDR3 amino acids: CASSPRTSGSNNEQFF. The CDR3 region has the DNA TGTGCCAGCTCACCTCGGACTAGCGGGTCAAACAATGAGCAGTTCTTC.

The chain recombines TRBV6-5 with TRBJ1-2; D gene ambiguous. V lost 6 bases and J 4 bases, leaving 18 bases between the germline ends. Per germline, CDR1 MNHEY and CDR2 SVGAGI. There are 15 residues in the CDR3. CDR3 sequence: CASRTQQNAPYGYTF. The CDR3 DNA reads TGTGCCAGCAGGACTCAGCAGAACGCGCCCTATGGCTACACCTTC.

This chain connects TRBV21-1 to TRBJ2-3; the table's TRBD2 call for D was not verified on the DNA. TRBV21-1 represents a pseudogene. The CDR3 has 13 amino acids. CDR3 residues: CASSSRGLDAQYF. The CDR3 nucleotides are TGTGCCAGCAGCTCTCGAGGTCTCGACGCGCAGTATTTT.

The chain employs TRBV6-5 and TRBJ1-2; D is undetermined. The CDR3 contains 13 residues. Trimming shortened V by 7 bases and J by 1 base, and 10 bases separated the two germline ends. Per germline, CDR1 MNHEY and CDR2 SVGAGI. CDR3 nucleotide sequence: TGTGCCAGCACCGAGAGCTTTAACTATGGCTACACCTTC. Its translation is CASTESFNYGYTF.

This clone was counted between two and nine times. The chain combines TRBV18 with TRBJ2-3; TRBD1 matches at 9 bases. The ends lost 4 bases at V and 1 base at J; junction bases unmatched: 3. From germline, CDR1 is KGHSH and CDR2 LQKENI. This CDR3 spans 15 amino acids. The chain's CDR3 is CASSLRTGGTDTQYF. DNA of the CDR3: TGTGCCAGCTCACTTAGGACAGGGGGCACAGATACGCAGTATTTT.

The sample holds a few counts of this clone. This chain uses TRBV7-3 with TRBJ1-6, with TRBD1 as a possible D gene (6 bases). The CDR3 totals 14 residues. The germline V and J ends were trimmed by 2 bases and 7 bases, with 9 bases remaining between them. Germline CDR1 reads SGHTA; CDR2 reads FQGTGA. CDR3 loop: CASSLLGQNSPLHF. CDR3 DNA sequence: TGTGCCAGCAGCTTACTTGGACAGAATTCACCCCTCCACTTT.

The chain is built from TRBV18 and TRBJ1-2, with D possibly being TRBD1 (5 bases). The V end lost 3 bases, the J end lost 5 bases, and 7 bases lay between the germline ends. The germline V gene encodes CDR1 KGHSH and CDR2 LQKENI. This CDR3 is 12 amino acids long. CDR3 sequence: CASSPQGYGYTF. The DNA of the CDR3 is TGTGCCAGCTCACCTCAGGGATATGGCTACACCTTC.

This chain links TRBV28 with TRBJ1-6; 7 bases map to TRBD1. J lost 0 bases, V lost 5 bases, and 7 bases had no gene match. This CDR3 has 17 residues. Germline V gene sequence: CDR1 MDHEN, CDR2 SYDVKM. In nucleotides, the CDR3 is TGTGCCAGCAGTCCCCTGGACAGGTACTCCTATAATTCACCCCTCCACTTT. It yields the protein CASSPLDRYSYNSPLHF.

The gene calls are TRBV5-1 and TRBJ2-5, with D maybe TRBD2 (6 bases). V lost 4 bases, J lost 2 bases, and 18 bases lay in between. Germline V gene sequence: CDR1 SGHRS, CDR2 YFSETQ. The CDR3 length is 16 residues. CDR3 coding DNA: TGCGCCAGCAGCACCCTGGGGGTAGCGGCACAAGAGACCCAGTACTTC. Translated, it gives CASSTLGVAAQETQYF.

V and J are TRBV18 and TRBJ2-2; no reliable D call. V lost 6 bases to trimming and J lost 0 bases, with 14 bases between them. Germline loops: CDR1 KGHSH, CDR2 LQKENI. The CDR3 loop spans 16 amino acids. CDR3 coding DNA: TGTGCCAGCTCTCCTACGACTGGAACGAACACCGGGGAGCTGTTTTTT. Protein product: CASSPTTGTNTGELFF.

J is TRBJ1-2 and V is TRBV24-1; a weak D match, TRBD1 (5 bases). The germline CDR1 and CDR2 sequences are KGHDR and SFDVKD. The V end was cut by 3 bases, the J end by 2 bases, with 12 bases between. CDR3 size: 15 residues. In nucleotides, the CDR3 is TGTGCCACCAGTGATCGCGCGGGGGGGAACTATGGCTACACCTTC. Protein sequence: CATSDRAGGNYGYTF.

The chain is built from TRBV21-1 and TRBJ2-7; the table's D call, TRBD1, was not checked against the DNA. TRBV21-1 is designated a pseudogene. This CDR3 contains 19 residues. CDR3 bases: TGTGCCAGCAGCGAGAAACTGGGATACCGGGACAGGGGGTCCTACGAGCAGTACGTC. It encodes CASSEKLGYRDRGSYEQYV.

CDR3 region: CASTSEGLTDTQYF. The CDR3 DNA follows: TGTGCCAGCACCTCGGAGGGCCTCACAGATACGCAGTATTTT. The V and J genes are TRBV7-9 and TRBJ2-3; D possibly corresponds to TRBD2 (6 bases). V was shortened by 7 bases and J by 2 bases, with 13 bases between the two germline ends. From germline, CDR1 is SEHNR and CDR2 FQNEAQ (reference sequence). This CDR3 is built from 14 residues.

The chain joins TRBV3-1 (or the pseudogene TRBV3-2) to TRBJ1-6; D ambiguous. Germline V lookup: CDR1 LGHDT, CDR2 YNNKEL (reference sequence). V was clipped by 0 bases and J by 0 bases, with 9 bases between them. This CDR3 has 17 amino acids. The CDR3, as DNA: TGTGCCAGCAGCCAAGATAAGTCAGGCTCCTATAATTCACCCCTCCACTTT. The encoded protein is CASSQDKSGSYNSPLHF.

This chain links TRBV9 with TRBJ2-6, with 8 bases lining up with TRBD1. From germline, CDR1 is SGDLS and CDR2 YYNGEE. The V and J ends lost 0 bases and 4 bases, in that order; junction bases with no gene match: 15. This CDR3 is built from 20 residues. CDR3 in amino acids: CASSVGVGNRGTQGANVLTF. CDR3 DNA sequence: TGTGCCAGCAGCGTAGGAGTCGGAAACAGGGGGACGCAAGGGGCCAACGTCCTGACTTTC.

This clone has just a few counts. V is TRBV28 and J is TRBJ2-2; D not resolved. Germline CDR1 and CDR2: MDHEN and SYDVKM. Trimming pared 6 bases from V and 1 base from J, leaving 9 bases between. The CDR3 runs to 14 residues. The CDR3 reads CASRSLRNTGELFF. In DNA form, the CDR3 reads TGTGCCAGCAGATCGCTCAGGAACACCGGGGAGCTGTTTTTT.

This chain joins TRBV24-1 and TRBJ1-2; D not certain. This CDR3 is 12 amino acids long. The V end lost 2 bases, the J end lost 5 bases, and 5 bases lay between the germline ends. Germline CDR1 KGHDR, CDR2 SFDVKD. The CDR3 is CATSDSPYGYTF. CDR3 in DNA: TGTGCCACCAGTGATTCCCCGTATGGCTACACCTTC.

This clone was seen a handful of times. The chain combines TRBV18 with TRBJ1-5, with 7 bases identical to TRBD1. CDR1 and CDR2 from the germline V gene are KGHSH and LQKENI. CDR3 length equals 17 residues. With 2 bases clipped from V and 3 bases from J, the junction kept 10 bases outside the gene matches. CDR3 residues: CASSPAFPGQNNQPQHF. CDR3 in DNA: TGTGCCAGCTCACCAGCTTTTCCGGGACAGAACAATCAGCCCCAGCATTTT. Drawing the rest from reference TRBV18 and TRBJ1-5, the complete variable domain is NAGVMQNPRHLVRRRGQEARLRCSPMKGHSHVYWYRQLPEEGLKFMVYLQKENIIDESGMPKERFSAEFPKEGPSILRIQQVVRGDSAAYFCASSPAFPGQNNQPQHFGDGTRLSIL.